This T cell receptor beta chain was recovered during a study of blood T cell repertoires in COVID-19. Study context: Sites across the United States, Italy and Spain contributed samples from acute and convalescent COVID-19. From T cells, B-cell-depleted T cells, or PBMCs came the material, which was cDNA or gDNA.

Under the authors' procedure: Scientists estimated how many nucleated cells there were by amplifying reference gene primers. Assay: immunoSEQ multiplex PCR; the TCRdb copy retains only in-frame clones and omits some. That table is the source of V, J and clone size, and D and trimming were worked out from the DNA. The sample holds roughly 330,000 clones, approximately 85% seen once. CDR1 is SGHTA, CDR2 FQGTGA, per germline. V lost 5 bases, J lost 5 bases, and 7 bases stayed unmatched. CDR3 length equals 15 residues. The sample consisted of peripheral blood. The V call is TRBV7-3, the J call TRBJ2-1; 9 nucleotides line up with TRBD2. The TCR originated in a woman aged 50 to 65 with acute or convalescent COVID-19. CDR3 DNA sequence: TGTGCCAGCAGCGCCGCGGCGGGAGGGAACAATGAGCAGTTCTTC. Translated: CASSAAAGGNNEQFF.